This T cell receptor (beta chain) was observed in a study of T cell responses to AZD1222 COVID-19 vaccine. Sequencing used immunoSEQ multiplex PCR; TCRdb keeps in-frame clones, though not all of them. The repertoire holds about 92,000 clones, 70% to 90% seen once, with more than 8.5% in the top ten. V was pared by 3 bases and J by 5 bases, with 2 bases of the junction left unmatched. This CDR3 has 14 residues. Germline V gene lookup returns CDR1 SGHTA and CDR2 FQGNSA. V gene TRBV7-2 combines with J gene TRBJ2-1; 9 bases match TRBD1. This receptor was taken from an adult in good health. The sample was peripheral blood, taken on day 0 of AZD1222 vaccination. The CDR3 nucleotides read TGTGCCAGCAGCTTGGACAGGGGAAACAATGAGCAGTTCTTC. Its translation: CASSLDRGNNEQFF.